This is a list of T cell receptor beta chains from one sample in a study of cytomegalovirus exposure and HLA in healthy donors. Repertoires were generated with immunoSEQ multiplex PCR, while TCRdb's copy carries only in-frame clones and drops some. The sample holds about 200,000 clones, more than 80% seen once. The source material was PBMCs. These receptors originate from a man aged 30 to 45 in good health and CMV-seronegative. The CDR3 runs from the conserved cysteine through the conserved F or W. D genes are given only for firm matches. Expanded clones are given a class, and other clones once, few, many or no size at all.

TRBV18	TRBD2	-	TRBJ2-1	TGTGCCAGCTCACGGAGGACTAGCGGGAACAATGAGCAGTTCTTC	CASSRRTSGNNEQFF
TRBV9	TRBD2	-	TRBJ2-5	TGTGCCAGCAGCGTAGAAGGGCGGGGGGTAGAGACCCAGTACTTC	CASSVEGRGVETQYF
TRBV2	-	once	TRBJ2-4	TGTGCCAGCAGTCCCTTACAGAGCTTCAAAAACATTCAGTACTTC	CASSPLQSFKNIQYF
TRBV6-6	-	-	TRBJ1-4	TGTGCCAGCAGCCCCAGAACAACTAATGAAAAACTGTTTTTT	CASSPRTTNEKLFF
TRBV28	-	-	TRBJ1-1	TGTGCCAGCAGTTTAGAGGACACTGAAGCTTTCTTT	CASSLEDTEAFF
TRBV25-1	-	-	TRBJ1-2	TGTGCCAGCATTGAATTTCTAGGACCAACTAGTTATGGCTACACCTTC	CASIEFLGPTSYGYTF
TRBV5-1	TRBD1	-	TRBJ2-5	TGCGCCAGCAGCTCTCCGGGACAGGATTCGGGGACCCAGTACTTC	CASSSPGQDSGTQYF
TRBV19	-	-	TRBJ1-2	TGTGCCAGTAGTATGACGCGGGCAGCCGGTGGCTACACCTTC	CASSMTRAAGGYTF
TRBV28	-	once	TRBJ2-4	TGTGCCAGCAGCTCCCGGGTCAGCACGGGCATTCAGTACTTC	CASSSRVSTGIQYF
TRBV6-5	TRBD1	once	TRBJ2-6	TGTGCCAGCAGGACAGGGGGCTCTGGGGCCAACGTCCTGACTTTC	CASRTGGSGANVLTF
TRBV7-6	-	few	TRBJ2-1	TGTGCCAGCAGTCTCCGGAGGAACGAGCAGTTCTTC	CASSLRRNEQFF
TRBV7-9	-	few	TRBJ1-4	TGTGCCAGCAGCTCATTTATCGGTGAAAAACTGTTTTTT	CASSSFIGEKLFF
TRBV6-1	TRBD1	-	TRBJ1-2	TGTGCCAGCAGTGAAGGACAGGGGATTAACTATGGCTACACCTTC	CASSEGQGINYGYTF
TRBV7-9	TRBD1	few	TRBJ2-2	TGTGCCAGCAGCGACAGGGGGCCGGACACCGGGGAGCTGTTTTTT	CASSDRGPDTGELFF
TRBV28	-	-	TRBJ2-7	TGTGCCAGCAGTTTCCGGGGGTTGGCCGAGCAGTACTTC	CASSFRGLAEQYF
TRBV4-1	-	-	TRBJ1-2	TGCGCCAGCAGCCAAGCTCCCCAGGGTAAGAACTATGGCTACACCTTC	CASSQAPQGKNYGYTF
TRBV27	TRBD1	-	TRBJ2-1	TGTGCCAGCAGTTTAGATGGGACAGGATATGTCAATGAGCAGTTCTTC	CASSLDGTGYVNEQFF
TRBV7-6	-	-	TRBJ1-2	TGTGCCAGCAGCTCCCCTAATACAGGGATCTACACCTTC	CASSSPNTGIYTF
TRBV19	TRBD1	-	TRBJ1-2	TGTGCCAGTAGCCGAGGGGACAGATATGGCTACACCTTC	CASSRGDRYGYTF
TRBV5-1	TRBD2	-	TRBJ2-3	TGCGCCAGCAATTTTCGGGGGGGCACAGATACGCAGTATTTT	CASNFRGGTDTQYF
TRBV5-1	TRBD1	-	TRBJ2-2	TGCGCCAGCAGCGGGACAGGGAACACCGGGGAGCTGTTTTTT	CASSGTGNTGELFF
TRBV6-1	-	-	TRBJ1-6	TGTGCCAGCAGTGATTTTGGGGGGGGCTCCTATAATTCACCCCTCCACTTT	CASSDFGGGSYNSPLHF
TRBV5-1	-	-	TRBJ2-3	TGCGCCAGCAGCTTGAGACTGCCGTATCTGGATACGCAGTATTTT	CASSLRLPYLDTQYF
TRBV5-1	-	-	TRBJ2-3	TGCGCCAGCAGCGCGTTCGCTGGCACAGATACGCAGTATTTT	CASSAFAGTDTQYF
TRBV19	TRBD1	-	TRBJ2-7	TGTGCCAGTAGTATAGGAGGACAGGGATCCTACGAGCAGTACTTC	CASSIGGQGSYEQYF
TRBV29-1	-	-	TRBJ1-2	TGCAGCGTTGAAGGTCGTGGAGAGCATGGCTACACCTTC	CSVEGRGEHGYTF
TRBV7-3	-	-	TRBJ2-7	TGTGCCAGCAGCGCCGCCGCCGGAGGCGAGCAGTACTTC	CASSAAAGGEQYF
TRBV27	TRBD1	-	TRBJ2-3	TGTGCCAGCAGTCCTCGGACAGGGCAAGGTTTTTTTACAGATACGCAGTATTTT	CASSPRTGQGFFTDTQYF
TRBV7-3	-	-	TRBJ2-3	TGTGCCAGCAGCTTAGTGTTCTCAGATACGCAGTATTTT	CASSLVFSDTQYF
TRBV23-1	TRBD1	-	TRBJ1-2	TGCGCCAGCAGTCATCCGGACAGGAACTATGGCTACACCTTC	CASSHPDRNYGYTF
TRBV5-1	-	once	TRBJ2-6	TGCGCCAGCAGCTTGGAAGGGGCTTCTTACGGGGCCAACGTCCTGACTTTC	CASSLEGASYGANVLTF
TRBV10-3	TRBD2	-	TRBJ2-7	TGTGCCATCAGTCCTGGACTAGCGGGGATCTCCTACGAGCAGTACTTC	CAISPGLAGISYEQYF
TRBV2	-	-	TRBJ2-3	TGTGCCAGCACTGAAGGGGGGGGCCGGAGCACAGATACGCAGTATTTT	CASTEGGGRSTDTQYF
TRBV4-1	TRBD2	once	TRBJ2-1	TGCGCCAGCAGCCTGGGACTAGCGACCCCCTACAATGAGCAGTTCTTC	CASSLGLATPYNEQFF
TRBV4-1	TRBD2	few	TRBJ2-5	TGCGCCAGCAGCCGCGGACTAGAAGAGACCCAGTACTTC	CASSRGLEETQYF
TRBV23-1	-	-	TRBJ2-3	TGCGCCAGCAGTCAATTAGGCGCAAAGGGGGATACGCAGTATTTT	CASSQLGAKGDTQYF
TRBV7-3	-	few	TRBJ1-4	TGTGCCAGCAGCTCTCACAGGTGGGGCAAAAAAAAACTGTTTTTT	CASSSHRWGKKKLFF
TRBV5-3	-	-	TRBJ1-3	TGTGCCAGAAGCGTGAGGTCTGGAAACACCATATATTTT	CARSVRSGNTIYF
TRBV29-1	-	-	TRBJ1-1	TGCAGCGCTCGGACACAGTTGAACACTGAAGCTTTCTTT	CSARTQLNTEAFF
TRBV7-9	TRBD2	-	TRBJ2-3	TGTGCCAGCACCGACTCCCGGACTAGCGTGAAAGATACGCAGTATTTT	CASTDSRTSVKDTQYF
TRBV7-8	TRBD1	-	TRBJ2-7	TGTGCCAGCAGCTTACAACTGGGACAGGGTTACGAGCAGTACTTC	CASSLQLGQGYEQYF
TRBV7-3	-	-	TRBJ1-1	TGTGCCAGCAGCCCCCTTGTGAGGTTGAACACTGAAGCTTTCTTT	CASSPLVRLNTEAFF
TRBV6-1	-	-	TRBJ1-2	TGTGCCAGCAGTGCAGGGTTCGACTTGCGCTACACCTTC	CASSAGFDLRYTF
TRBV19	TRBD1	-	TRBJ1-6	TGTGCCGCCAAGGGGGCGGATTCTTATAATTCACCCCTCCACTTT	CAAKGADSYNSPLHF
TRBV13	-	once	TRBJ2-7	TGTGCCAGCAGCCCAGGCGACCCTTACGAGCAGTACTTC	CASSPGDPYEQYF
TRBV6-5	-	-	TRBJ2-7	TGTGCCACCCAAAGAGCTAGCACCTACGAGCAGTACTTC	CATQRASTYEQYF
TRBV4-1	TRBD2	few	TRBJ2-7	TGCGCCAGCAGCCAAGTAGCGGGGAGCTCCTACGAGCAGTACTTC	CASSQVAGSSYEQYF
TRBV2	-	-	TRBJ2-2	TGTGCCAGCCGACGGGGCACTCGGGAGCCGTTTTTT	CASRRGTREPFF